These T cell receptor beta chains were read from a single sample in a study of blood T cell repertoires in COVID-19. TCRdb keeps only in-frame clones here, not all; method: immunoSEQ multiplex PCR. The data show over 90,000 clones, with 80% to 90% seen just once and approximately 4.6% held by the top ten. Sequenced: peripheral blood. The receptors here all came from a man older than 75 with COVID-19, enrolled during active disease. The CDR3 runs from the conserved cysteine through the conserved F or W. Fields, in order: J gene, D gene, V gene, clone size, CDR3 DNA, CDR3 protein. A D gene is named only where the DNA matches it firmly. A clone size is listed for some rows: how often the clone was seen (once, few, many), or a class if it is expanded.

j_gene: TRBJ2-1; d_gene: TRBD2; v_gene: TRBV7-9; abundance: -; CDR3nt: TGTGCCAGCAGCCCCAAAAAGAGAGGTAGCGGGATAGGTGAGCAGTTCTTC; CDR3aa: CASSPKKRGSGIGEQFF
j_gene: TRBJ2-2; d_gene: TRBD2; v_gene: TRBV7-2; abundance: -; CDR3nt: TGTGCCAGCAGCACGACTAGCGGGGCGAACACCGGGGAGCTGTTTTTT; CDR3aa: CASSTTSGANTGELFF
j_gene: TRBJ2-2; d_gene: -; v_gene: TRBV10-3; abundance: -; CDR3nt: TGTGCCATCAGTGTTGGGACAAAGAACACCGGGGAGCTGTTTTTT; CDR3aa: CAISVGTKNTGELFF
j_gene: TRBJ1-1; d_gene: -; v_gene: TRBV19; abundance: few; CDR3nt: TGTGCCAGTAGTCCCCGTAGCCACACCTGGAACACTGAAGCTTTCTTT; CDR3aa: CASSPRSHTWNTEAFF
j_gene: TRBJ1-2; d_gene: -; v_gene: TRBV30; abundance: -; CDR3nt: TGTGCCTGGAGTATAGCGAAGAGCTATGGCTACACCTTC; CDR3aa: CAWSIAKSYGYTF
j_gene: TRBJ1-2; d_gene: -; v_gene: TRBV18; abundance: once; CDR3nt: TGTGCCAGCTCACCACTAGAGGGGGATGGCTACACCTTC; CDR3aa: CASSPLEGDGYTF
j_gene: TRBJ2-1; d_gene: -; v_gene: TRBV11-2; abundance: -; CDR3nt: TGTGCCAGCAGCTTAGGGGGGGGCCCCGTCGGGTTCTTC; CDR3aa: CASSLGGGPVGFF
j_gene: TRBJ1-1; d_gene: -; v_gene: TRBV11-2; abundance: -; CDR3nt: TGTGCCAGCAGCCTTCGCCAGGGGATGAACACTGAAGCTTTCTTT; CDR3aa: CASSLRQGMNTEAFF
j_gene: TRBJ2-7; d_gene: TRBD1; v_gene: TRBV5-5; abundance: -; CDR3nt: TGTGCCAGCAGCTTTGGTCCCGGGACAGCATACGAGCAGTACTTC; CDR3aa: CASSFGPGTAYEQYF
j_gene: TRBJ1-2; d_gene: TRBD1; v_gene: TRBV30; abundance: -; CDR3nt: TGTGCCTTCCCCCGGACAGGGCAGGGGAATGGCTACACCTTC; CDR3aa: CAFPRTGQGNGYTF
j_gene: TRBJ1-1; d_gene: -; v_gene: TRBV6-5; abundance: -; CDR3nt: TGTGCCAGCACCAGACAGACCACTGAAGCTTTCTTT; CDR3aa: CASTRQTTEAFF